One and the same sample provided the 26 T cell receptor beta chains below, sequenced in a study of human T cells and chemical hapten exposure. TCRdb independently ran MiXCR on the RACE reads; one entry per CDR3 protein. This table holds 97,000 or so distinct CDR3 sequences, roughly a quarter found once. As for time point: patch test 3, about 24 weeks after DPC sensitization. Stated treatment: therapeutic diphenylcyclopropenone sensitization with weekly scalp DPC. Sequenced material: whole blood, taken in connection with sensitization to the hapten diphenylcyclopropenone (DPC). These receptors were obtained from a man in his forties with alopecia areata. Some clones in this sample may be carry-over from other donors' samples.

This clonotype has more than one count but fewer than ten. The rearrangement uses TRBV4-1 and TRBJ2-3; tentatively, D is TRBD1 or TRBD2 (6 bases each). Germline V CDR1 and CDR2: MGHRA, YSYEKL. V was cut by 1 base and J by 2 bases, with 16 bases left in between. This CDR3 region has 17 residues. Here the CDR3 DNA reads TGCGCCAGCAGCCAAGGATGGGGGGCAGCCAACACAGATACGCAGTATTTT. It translates to CASSQGWGAANTDTQYF.

The chain employs TRBV20-1 and TRBJ1-1, with no clear D. This CDR3 comprises 13 residues. Germline CDR1 reads DFQATT; CDR2 reads SNEGSKA (reference sequence). V was clipped by 2 bases and J by 8 bases, with 15 bases between them. CDR3 residues: CSARNMGSHEAFF. The CDR3 DNA reads TGCAGTGCTAGAAATATGGGCAGTCACGAAGCTTTCTTT.

In DNA form, the CDR3 reads TGCGCCAGCAGCTTTGATGATTCTAGCACAGATACGCAGTATTTT. Translating it yields CASSFDDSSTDTQYF. V gene TRBV5-1 combines with J gene TRBJ2-3; D not resolved. The CDR3 is 15 residues long. Germline V gene sequence: CDR1 SGHRS, CDR2 YFSETQ. Trimming took 2 bases from V and 0 from J, leaving 10 bases between them.

The rearrangement links TRBV27 to TRBJ1-2; 8 positions match TRBD1. J was trimmed by 2 bases and V by 3 bases; bases with no gene match: 8. The CDR3 has 16 amino acids. CDR1 is MNHEY and CDR2 is SMNVEV in the germline V gene (reference sequence). The CDR3 reads CASSLTGQAANYGYTF. CDR3 nucleotides: TGTGCCAGCAGTTTGACGGGACAGGCGGCGAACTATGGCTACACCTTC.

V and J are TRBV5-1 and TRBJ2-6, with D perhaps matching TRBD2 (5 bases). V shed 2 bases and J shed 0 bases, with 15 bases lying between them. CDR1 and CDR2 from the germline V gene are SGHRS and YFSETQ. The CDR3 length is 18 residues. This CDR3 reads CASSLGPGGPSGANVLTF. DNA of the CDR3: TGCGCCAGCAGCTTAGGCCCCGGAGGCCCCTCTGGGGCCAACGTCCTGACTTTC.

The chain has TRBV29-1 and TRBJ2-5, with TRBD1 matching 7 bases. The V gene end was trimmed by 4 bases and the J gene end by 3 bases; junction bases not matched to a gene: 2. This CDR3 comprises 12 residues. Germline-derived CDR1 and CDR2 are SQVTM and ANQGSEA. Here the CDR3 DNA reads TGCAGCGTTGGGGGGACAGAAGAGACCCAGTACTTC. This codes for CSVGGTEETQYF.

This clonotype was seen more than once but under ten times. V gene TRBV12-3 or TRBV12-4 combines with J gene TRBJ2-6, with a weak D call TRBD2 (5 bases). The CDR3 totals 15 residues. The V and J ends lost 7 bases and 2 bases respectively, with 12 bases between them. CDR3 in amino acids: CASTPSSTGANVLTF. The CDR3 coding sequence is TGTGCCAGCACCCCTTCTAGCACTGGGGCCAACGTCCTGACTTTC.

The genes are TRBV5-4 and TRBJ1-6, with D uncertain. The germline V gene encodes CDR1 SGHNT and CDR2 YYREEE (reference sequence). The CDR3 runs to 14 residues. V lost 2 bases and J lost 7, with 10 bases in between. The CDR3 region is CASSFQTLNSPLHF. CDR3 coding DNA: TGTGCCAGCAGCTTCCAGACATTGAATTCACCCCTCCACTTT.

The rearrangement links TRBV7-3 to TRBJ2-2; 11 bases fit TRBD1. This CDR3 spans 17 amino acids. Losses at the gene ends were 5 bases for V and 7 bases for J; bases not matched to a gene: 12. The germline V gene has CDR1 SGHTA and CDR2 FQGTGA. CDR3 loop: CASSPIGGQGAGGELFF. Here the CDR3 DNA reads TGTGCCAGCAGCCCAATAGGAGGACAGGGGGCCGGCGGGGAGCTGTTTTTT.

A few counts support this clonotype. The V gene is TRBV30, the J gene TRBJ1-1, with D unclear. The CDR3 contains 14 residues. The V gene lost 6 bases and the J gene lost 1 base, with 15 bases spanning the gap. CDR1 and CDR2 from the germline V gene are GTSNPN and SVGIG (reference sequence). In nucleotides, the CDR3 is TGTGCCTGTTCTCTTGGCAGGAAGAACACTGAAGCTTTCTTT. Protein product: CACSLGRKNTEAFF. The whole variable domain, filled in from reference TRBV30 and TRBJ1-1, reads SQTIHQWPATLVQPVGSPLSLECTVEGTSNPNLYWYRQAAGRGLQLLFYSVGIGQISSEVPQNLSASRPQDRQFILSSKKLLLSDSGFYLCACSLGRKNTEAFFGQGTRLTVV.

The chain employs TRBV7-9 and TRBJ2-5; D remains unclear. V was pared by 5 bases and J by 0 bases, with 13 bases between. The CDR3 consists of 15 residues. Germline V lookup: CDR1 SEHNR, CDR2 FQNEAQ (reference sequence). The CDR3 sequence is CASSPFDANQETQYF. The CDR3 nucleotides are TGTGCCAGCAGCCCGTTCGACGCGAACCAAGAGACCCAGTACTTC. Variable domain in full (rest from reference TRBV7-9 and TRBJ2-5): DTGVSQNPRHKITKRGQNVTFRCDPISEHNRLYWYRQTLGQGPEFLTYFQNEAQLEKSRLLSDRFSAERPKGSFSTLEIQRTEQGDSAMYLCASSPFDANQETQYFGPGTRLLVL.

The table lists this clonotype with a few counts. This rearrangement joins TRBV7-9 to TRBJ1-4; 8 bases match TRBD1. This CDR3 region has 14 residues. The V segment lost 6 bases and the J segment 6 bases; nucleotides outside the gene matches: 6. Looked up from germline, CDR1 is SEHNR and CDR2 is FQNEAQ (reference sequence). CDR3 sequence: CASRATGEDEKLFF. The CDR3 DNA reads TGTGCCAGCAGGGCGACAGGGGAAGATGAAAAACTGTTTTTT.

There are a few counts of this clonotype. The chain employs TRBV7-2 and TRBJ1-5, with 8 nucleotides matching TRBD1. V lost 2 bases and J lost 1; bases outside the gene matches: 1. The germline V gene has CDR1 SGHTA and CDR2 FQGNSA. The CDR3 spans 15 residues. CDR3 nucleotide sequence: TGTGCCAGCAGCTTAACAGGGGGGAGCAATCAGCCCCAGCATTTT. Protein: CASSLTGGSNQPQHF.

The rearrangement uses TRBV12-3 or TRBV12-4 and TRBJ2-4, with D perhaps TRBD2 (7 bases). The CDR3 covers 16 residues. Deletions cut 8 bases from V and 3 bases from J, with 20 bases between. CDR3 sequence: CASPSRGAQGKNIQYF. CDR3 sequence (DNA): TGTGCCAGCCCATCCCGGGGGGCGCAGGGCAAAAACATTCAGTACTTC.

The V call is TRBV12-3 or TRBV12-4, the J call TRBJ2-1; 8 bases agree with TRBD2. The CDR3 covers 15 residues. Germline trimming cut 8 bases from V and 0 bases from J; bases unmatched to any gene: 6. The CDR3 coding sequence is TGTGCCAGCGATAGGAGCGGGGGCTCCTACAATGAGCAGTTCTTC. Translated, it gives CASDRSGGSYNEQFF.

This clonotype came up once. The V and J genes are TRBV2 and TRBJ1-5; D perhaps matches TRBD1 (5 bases). V was trimmed by 6 bases and J by 3 bases, leaving 15 bases between them. The length of the CDR3 is 15 residues. Germline values: CDR1 SNHLY, CDR2 FYNNEI. CDR3 loop: CASRNGGFLNQPQHF. In nucleotides, the CDR3 is TGTGCCAGCAGGAACGGGGGTTTCCTCAATCAGCCCCAGCATTTT.

J is TRBJ2-3 and V is TRBV4-3; 11 nucleotides agree with TRBD2. V lost 0 bases and J lost 4; bases outside the gene matches: 9. The V gene's germline CDR1 is LGHNA and CDR2 YSLEER. This CDR3 contains 18 residues. The CDR3 loop is CASSQDGVAGGHADTQYF. The CDR3 region has the DNA TGCGCCAGCAGCCAAGATGGGGTAGCGGGAGGGCATGCAGATACGCAGTATTTT.

The V and J genes are TRBV5-4 and TRBJ2-1; 11 nucleotides agree with TRBD2. The CDR3 is 14 residues long. Germline-derived CDR1 and CDR2 are SGHNT and YYREEE (reference sequence). J gave up 9 bases and V 5 bases, and 7 bases lay outside the gene matches. DNA of the CDR3: TGTGCCAGCAGATTAGCGGGAGGGCCCCGTGAGCAGTTCTTC. Protein sequence: CASRLAGGPREQFF.

As regards this clonotype: This clone may be a read error of a much larger clone one base away. This sequence joins TRBV29-1 and TRBJ2-4; tentative D call: TRBD2 (5 bases). Looked up from germline, CDR1 is SQVTM and CDR2 is ANQGSEA. This CDR3 contains 15 residues. In DNA form, the CDR3 reads TGCAGCGTTGTTGGAGCGGCGCTAGCCAAAAACATTCAGTGCTTC. This translates into CSVVGAALAKNIQCF.

V usage is TRBV6-2 or TRBV6-3 and J usage is TRBJ2-2, with TRBD2 matching over 7 bases. V trimming: 5 bases; J trimming: 9 bases; junction bases outside the gene matches: 18. CDR3 length equals 17 residues. Germline values: CDR1 MNHEY, CDR2 SVGEGT. The CDR3 loop is CASSPLAGALLRRELFF. Written as DNA, the CDR3 is TGTGCCAGCAGTCCTTTGGCGGGAGCCCTATTACGACGGGAGCTGTTTTTT.

This clonotype showed up just a few times. The chain has TRBV12-3 or TRBV12-4 and TRBJ1-5; 9 bases align to TRBD1. The CDR3 consists of 14 residues. Losses at the gene ends were 7 bases for V and 7 bases for J; bases not matched to a gene: 8. CDR3 sequence (DNA): TGTGCCAGCAAACTACAGGGGGCCGGACAGCCCCAGCATTTT. Residues: CASKLQGAGQPQHF.

In its sample, this clonotype was seen a few times. J is TRBJ2-6 and V is TRBV4-1; 11 bases are a match to TRBD2. There are 18 residues in the CDR3. Trimming took 3 bases from V and 5 from J; bases not matched to a gene: 9. In germline, CDR1 is MGHRA, CDR2 YSYEKL. CDR3 in amino acids: CASSQAGTSGVRANVLTF. The CDR3 coding sequence is TGCGCCAGCAGCCAGGCCGGGACTAGCGGCGTAAGGGCCAACGTCCTGACTTTC.

The chain links TRBV6-2 or TRBV6-3 to TRBJ2-5; tentatively, D is TRBD2 (5 bases). CDR1 is MNHEY, CDR2 SVGEGT, per germline. Trimming left V 0 bases short and J 5 bases short, with 13 bases between. This CDR3 region has 15 residues. CDR3 protein: CASSYSGRRWETQYF. CDR3 coding DNA: TGTGCCAGCAGTTACTCCGGGCGGAGGTGGGAGACCCAGTACTTC.

This chain links TRBV24-1 with TRBJ2-1, with D tentatively TRBD2 (5 bases). Trimming took 2 bases from V and 7 from J, leaving 20 bases between them. The CDR3 contains 17 residues. From germline, CDR1 is KGHDR and CDR2 SFDVKD. CDR3 DNA sequence: TGTGCCACCAGTGATTCCCCAACACGGGAACGTAGAAATGAGCAGTTCTTC. This encodes CATSDSPTRERRNEQFF.

The chain recombines TRBV7-6 with TRBJ2-4, with D possibly matching TRBD1 (7 bases). Trimming left V 3 bases short and J 2 bases short, with 14 bases between. Germline V gene sequence: CDR1 SGHVS, CDR2 FNYEAQ. The CDR3 has 16 amino acids. CDR3 region: CASSLAAGGSKNIQYF. DNA of the CDR3: TGTGCCAGCAGCTTGGCGGCAGGGGGGTCCAAAAACATTCAGTACTTC.

This clonotype was counted only a few times. The CDR3 nucleotides are TGTGCCAGCAGCCCCCGGACAGGGCTAGTCCACGAGCAGTACTTC. This encodes CASSPRTGLVHEQYF. J is TRBJ2-7 and V is TRBV9; 8 bases are a match to TRBD1. Germline V lookup: CDR1 SGDLS, CDR2 YYNGEE. The junction had 11 bases not matched to a gene; V was cut back by 4 bases and J by 5 bases. The CDR3 runs 15 residues.